This T cell receptor (beta chain) derives from a study of T-cell reconstitution after alpha-beta-depleted transplantation in children. Unique molecular identifiers were used in preparing the TCRbeta library. TCRdb reanalysed the PCR reads using MiXCR and keeps one entry per CDR3 protein. The data hold 200,000 or so distinct CDR3 sequences, with roughly 6.3% observed a single time. The germline V and J ends were trimmed by 5 bases and 2 bases, with 23 bases remaining between them. The germline gives CDR1 KGHSH, CDR2 LQKENI. This CDR3 has 18 amino acids. The sample holds many counts of this clonotype. The TCR comes from a girl in the first two years of life with combined immunodeficiency, due to receive a stem cell transplant. The chain carries TRBV18 and TRBJ2-3, with D unclear. Sample: PBMCs, taken before TCRalphabeta/CD19-depleted stem cell transplant. DNA of the CDR3: TGTGCCAGCTCAACGGCTCCCGAGGCAGGCACCCACACAGATACGCAGTATTTT. Protein sequence: CASSTAPEAGTHTDTQYF.